A selection of T cell receptor beta chains follows, all from one sample in a study of blood T cell repertoires in COVID-19. Some clones are missing from TCRdb's copy, which holds only in-frame ones; the method was immunoSEQ multiplex PCR. Of approximately 88,000 clones listed, approximately 80% were seen once; the top ten hold under 25%. The sequencing sample was made of peripheral blood. Receptors originate from a woman older than 75 with acute or convalescent COVID-19. Both conserved end residues are part of each CDR3. The order of the fields is CDR3 DNA, CDR3 protein, D gene, clone size, J gene, V gene. The D gene is left open where the match is weak. Clone size is given for some rows only: seen once, a few or many times, or a class if the clone is expanded.

TGTGCCAGTTCGGGACTAGGCGGCTACGAGCAGTACTTC | CASSGLGGYEQYF | TRBD2 | - | TRBJ2-7 | TRBV19
TGTGCCAGCATCCCGACAGGGGGCTTTGAGCAGTTCTTC | CASIPTGGFEQFF | TRBD1 | - | TRBJ2-1 | TRBV7-8
TGTGCCTGGAGTCACGGGACAGGGAATCAGCCCCAGCATTTT | CAWSHGTGNQPQHF | TRBD1 | few | TRBJ1-5 | TRBV30
TGTGCCAGTAGTAGGCCGGGACAGGTGCTTGAGCAGTACTTC | CASSRPGQVLEQYF | TRBD1 | - | TRBJ2-7 | TRBV19
TGTGCCAGCTCACCCGCGGGGGGCCCAGATACGCAGTATTTT | CASSPAGGPDTQYF | TRBD2 | - | TRBJ2-3 | TRBV18
TGTGCCAGTAGTATAGCAGGTTACCAAGAGACCCAGTACTTC | CASSIAGYQETQYF | - | - | TRBJ2-5 | TRBV19
TGTGCCATCAGGGGGACCGGGACATATTACGAGCAGTACTTC | CAIRGTGTYYEQYF | - | - | TRBJ2-7 | TRBV10-3
TGCAGCGTTCGGTGGTCGAACACTGAAGCTTTCTTT | CSVRWSNTEAFF | - | - | TRBJ1-1 | TRBV29-1
TGCGCCAGCAGCTTGGGCTTAGCGGGGGGGAGTACTGAAGCTTTCTTT | CASSLGLAGGSTEAFF | - | once | TRBJ1-1 | TRBV5-1
TGTGCCAGCACCCCACTAGCGGGAGGGGGCAATGAGCAGTTCTTC | CASTPLAGGGNEQFF | TRBD2 | - | TRBJ2-1 | TRBV6-5
TGTGCCAGCAGCCCCTGGGGGGGCGCGAACACCGGGGAGCTGTTTTTT | CASSPWGGANTGELFF | - | - | TRBJ2-2 | TRBV11-3
TGTGCCAGCAGCGATCGAACTAGCTACGAGCAGTACTTC | CASSDRTSYEQYF | - | - | TRBJ2-7 | TRBV6-6
TGTGCCAGCAGCGTCCGGGGAGGATCCGGCTACGAGCAGTACTTC | CASSVRGGSGYEQYF | - | - | TRBJ2-7 | TRBV11-3
TGTGCCAGCAGCTTACAGTCCGGGACTAAAGGAGATACGCAGTATTTT | CASSLQSGTKGDTQYF | TRBD2 | few | TRBJ2-3 | TRBV7-6
TGTGCCAGCAGTCGGACAGGGAGGAAAGCCGGGGAGCTGTTTTTT | CASSRTGRKAGELFF | TRBD1 | - | TRBJ2-2 | TRBV28
TGTGCCAGCAGCGCACGACAGGCAAACTATGGCTACACCTTC | CASSARQANYGYTF | - | few | TRBJ1-2 | TRBV7-8
TGTGCCAGCAGCTTAGGAGGTCGGACAGGGGCTAATTCACCCCTCCACTTT | CASSLGGRTGANSPLHF | TRBD1 | - | TRBJ1-6 | TRBV7-6
TGTGCCAGCAGCCATTACACCGGGGAGCTGTTTTTT | CASSHYTGELFF | - | - | TRBJ2-2 | TRBV7-9
TGTGCCAGTGCCACAGGGCCGGGCATGTCAGATACGCAGTATTTT | CASATGPGMSDTQYF | - | few | TRBJ2-3 | TRBV19
TGTGCCAGCAGCTTAGGGGTCAGCGATGAGGGCTACGAGCAGTACTTC | CASSLGVSDEGYEQYF | - | - | TRBJ2-7 | TRBV7-7
TGTGCCAGCAGCTTAGTGGCTAGCGGGAGTGAGACCCAGTACTTC | CASSLVASGSETQYF | TRBD2 | - | TRBJ2-5 | TRBV7-9
TGTGCCTGGATAGGGGGAGGGGGAAAGACTGAAGCTTTCTTT | CAWIGGGGKTEAFF | - | - | TRBJ1-1 | TRBV30
TGTGCCAGCAGTTACCCCACTAGCTCTGGGGCCAACGTCCTGACTTTC | CASSYPTSSGANVLTF | - | - | TRBJ2-6 | TRBV6-5
TGCGCCAGCAGCTTGGGGCCAACCCTACAGGGAGGGAGCACTGAAGCTTTCTTT | CASSLGPTLQGGSTEAFF | - | - | TRBJ1-1 | TRBV5-1
TGTGCCAGCAGCTTCTCACTAGCGGGAGGAGCCTACGAGCAGTACTTC | CASSFSLAGGAYEQYF | TRBD2 | - | TRBJ2-7 | TRBV5-5
TGTGCCAGCAGCCAAGGGTTTCACAGGCAAGAGACCCAGTACTTC | CASSQGFHRQETQYF | - | once | TRBJ2-5 | TRBV14
TGTGCCACCAGTGATTCAAGCGGGAGAGGACTATACGAGCAGTACTTC | CATSDSSGRGLYEQYF | TRBD2 | - | TRBJ2-7 | TRBV24-1
TGTGCCAGCTCGCTACCGGGACAGGGGGCCCCCTTAGGGCAGTATTTT | CASSLPGQGAPLGQYF | TRBD1 | - | TRBJ2-3 | TRBV18
TGTGCCAGCAGCCACGGGGAAGCTAGCACAGATACGCAGTATTTT | CASSHGEASTDTQYF | - | - | TRBJ2-3 | TRBV4-2
TGTGCCAGTAGTATTAGCCGAGGACTAGCGGGAGCCACAGATACGCAGTATTTT | CASSISRGLAGATDTQYF | TRBD2 | - | TRBJ2-3 | TRBV19
TGTGCCGCCTTGCCAGGGACAACCTACAATGAGCAGTTCTTC | CAALPGTTYNEQFF | - | - | TRBJ2-1 | TRBV6-5
TGCGCCAGGGGTCCGAGCCCTAGCTCCTACGAGCAGTACTTC | CARGPSPSSYEQYF | - | - | TRBJ2-7 | TRBV23-1
TGCGCCAGCAAGGCTAGCGGGGGGGCCTGGGAGCAGTTCTTC | CASKASGGAWEQFF | TRBD2 | - | TRBJ2-1 | TRBV5-1
TGTGCCAGCTCCCCTGGACACCTTAATGAAAAACTGTTTTTT | CASSPGHLNEKLFF | - | - | TRBJ1-4 | TRBV28
TGCGCCAGCGGACAGGGTACAACTAATGAAAAACTGTTTTTT | CASGQGTTNEKLFF | TRBD1 | - | TRBJ1-4 | TRBV5-1
TGCGCCAGCAGTCCCGGGACTAGCGGCTACGAGCAGTACTTC | CASSPGTSGYEQYF | TRBD2 | - | TRBJ2-7 | TRBV5-1
TGTGCCAGCAAGAGGGACAGTAACTATGGCTACACCTTC | CASKRDSNYGYTF | TRBD1 | once | TRBJ1-2 | TRBV2
TGTGCCAGCAGTGAACAGTCTAATGAAAAACTGTTTTTT | CASSEQSNEKLFF | - | - | TRBJ1-4 | TRBV2
TGTGCCAGCAGTGGAGGTCTAGCGGGCTACAATGAGCAGTTCTTC | CASSGGLAGYNEQFF | TRBD2 | - | TRBJ2-1 | TRBV7-2
TGTGCCAGCAGTTTAGTGGGGCTTGAAGCTTTCTTT | CASSLVGLEAFF | - | - | TRBJ1-1 | TRBV12-3/TRBV12-4
TGTGCCAGCAGGAAATGGGGGGGTAATGAAAAACTGTTTTTT | CASRKWGGNEKLFF | - | - | TRBJ1-4 | TRBV27
TGCGCCAGCAGTGAAGGCGGGGGACGATCCTACGAGCAGTACTTC | CASSEGGGRSYEQYF | TRBD2 | many | TRBJ2-7 | TRBV10-1
TGTGCCAGCAGTTACATCTCGCGGGGGCCGTACCAAGAGACCCAGTACTTC | CASSYISRGPYQETQYF | - | medium-sized | TRBJ2-5 | TRBV6-2/TRBV6-3
TGTGCTAGTGGTTTGCCCCGTAGTAGCTCTGGAAACACCATATATTTT | CASGLPRSSSGNTIYF | - | - | TRBJ1-3 | TRBV12-5
TGCGCCAGCAGCTTGAGCCAGGGGTTGACCGGGGAGCTGTTTTTT | CASSLSQGLTGELFF | - | - | TRBJ2-2 | TRBV5-1